Following are 25 T cell receptor beta chains from one sample sequenced in a study of PD-1 blockade in classical Hodgkin lymphoma. Libraries were prepared by immunoSEQ multiplex PCR; TCRdb keeps only in-frame clonotypes and omits some of them. The sample holds about 22,000 clones, 80% seen once. Brentuximab vedotin exposure varied, and every patient relapsed after autologous stem cell transplantation. The sequenced sample was peripheral blood mononuclear cells (PBMCs), obtained before the second cycle of nivolumab. The receptors were gathered from a human donor with classical Hodgkin lymphoma.

In its sample, this clone is medium-sized. CDR3 protein: CASSETGDDEQYF. For the CDR3, the DNA is TGTGCCAGCTCAGAGACAGGGGATGACGAGCAGTACTTC. The chain is built from TRBV18 and TRBJ2-7; 8 bases fit TRBD1. Germline loops: CDR1 KGHSH, CDR2 LQKENI. The CDR3 is 13 residues long. V lost 5 bases, J lost 5 bases, and 5 bases stayed unmatched.

This clone was counted only a few times. The chain uses TRBV5-1 and TRBJ1-6, with 7 bases fitting TRBD1. The CDR3 is 17 amino acids. Germline assignment: CDR1 SGHRS and CDR2 YFSETQ. V trimming: 0 bases; J trimming: 8 bases; junction bases outside the gene matches: 11. The CDR3 DNA reads as TGCGCCAGCAGCTTGGACCCGCCGGGACAGAGTTATTCACCCCTCCACTTT. Translation: CASSLDPPGQSYSPLHF.

The chain has TRBV18 and TRBJ2-7; the match to TRBD2 covers 7 bases. With 6 bases clipped from V and 6 bases from J, the junction kept 8 bases outside the gene matches. The germline CDR1 and CDR2 sequences are KGHSH and LQKENI. This CDR3 has 13 amino acids. DNA of the CDR3: TGTGCCAGCTCCTACCGGGAGGACGGCGAGCAGTACTTC. Encoded protein: CASSYREDGEQYF. Complete variable domain (other parts from reference TRBV18 and TRBJ2-7): NAGVMQNPRHLVRRRGQEARLRCSPMKGHSHVYWYRQLPEEGLKFMVYLQKENIIDESGMPKERFSAEFPKEGPSILRIQQVVRGDSAAYFCASSYREDGEQYFGPGTRLTVT.

The CDR3 nucleotides read TGTGCCAGCAGCTTAGATTTCGGGTCAGATACGCAGTATTTT. Protein sequence: CASSLDFGSDTQYF. The chain carries TRBV11-2 and TRBJ2-3; unclear D gene. Germline CDR1 is SGHAT and CDR2 is FQNNGV. This CDR3 spans 14 amino acids. The germline V and J ends were trimmed by 0 bases and 4 bases, with 8 bases remaining between them.

The chain is built from TRBV5-4 and TRBJ2-1; TRBD1 matches at 7 bases. The V and J ends lost 4 bases and 15 bases, in that order; junction bases with no gene match: 19. Per the germline V gene, CDR1 is SGHNT and CDR2 is YYREEE (reference sequence). The CDR3 spans 15 residues. In DNA form, the CDR3 reads TGTGCCAGCAGCCTGACAGGGAAGTTGGGTATAAAGACGTTCTTC. Translation: CASSLTGKLGIKTFF.

The chain carries TRBV30 and TRBJ2-1; D unresolved. There are 15 residues in the CDR3. Per germline, CDR1 GTSNPN and CDR2 SVGIG (reference sequence). The V and J ends lost 4 bases and 0 bases respectively, with 13 bases between them. The CDR3 loop reads CAWNGAGDSYNEQFF. The CDR3 DNA follows: TGTGCCTGGAATGGAGCAGGCGACTCCTACAATGAGCAGTTCTTC.

The rearrangement uses TRBV9 and TRBJ2-2; D call uncertain. CDR1 SGDLS and CDR2 YYNGEE come from the germline V gene. V lost 4 bases and J lost 7, with 5 bases in between. CDR3 length equals 11 residues. Here the CDR3 reads CASSSGGELFF. For the CDR3, the DNA is TGTGCCAGCAGCTCAGGCGGGGAGCTGTTTTTT.

V usage is TRBV14 and J usage is TRBJ2-7, with no clear D. V gave up 4 bases and J gave up 5 bases, with 9 bases separating them. CDR1 and CDR2 (germline): SGHDN, FVKESK. This CDR3 has 12 residues. The CDR3 region is CASSLRWNEQYF. DNA of the CDR3: TGTGCCAGCAGCCTGCGATGGAACGAGCAGTACTTC.

The chain employs TRBV28 and TRBJ1-2; D is ambiguous. CDR3 length: 14 amino acids. V was cut by 6 bases and J by 4 bases, with 15 bases left in between. Germline V gives CDR1 MDHEN, CDR2 SYDVKM. Written as DNA, the CDR3 is TGTGCCAGCAGGCACGGTTCGGGCCGCTATGGCTACACCTTC. Protein product: CASRHGSGRYGYTF.

A single count supports this clone. V is TRBV6-1 and J is TRBJ2-1; 9 bases are a match to TRBD2. Germline CDR1 is MNHNS and CDR2 is SASEGT. The CDR3 has 14 residues. J gave up 4 bases and V 8 bases, and 6 bases lay outside the gene matches. The CDR3 sequence is CASGASGRYNEQFF. In nucleotides, the CDR3 is TGTGCCAGCGGGGCGAGCGGGAGGTACAATGAGCAGTTCTTC.

The genes are TRBV5-1 and TRBJ2-1; 11 bases are a match to TRBD2. Germline V gives CDR1 SGHRS, CDR2 YFSETQ. This CDR3 has 15 amino acids. Trimming took 2 bases from V and 9 from J; bases not matched to a gene: 7. This chain's CDR3 is CASSFSLAGAAEQFF. The DNA for the CDR3 is TGCGCCAGCAGCTTTTCACTAGCGGGAGCTGCTGAGCAGTTCTTC.

The chain combines TRBV14 with TRBJ1-1; 10 bases fit TRBD1. The V and J ends lost 6 bases and 5 bases, in that order; junction bases with no gene match: 6. Germline V lookup: CDR1 SGHDN, CDR2 FVKESK. This CDR3 contains 14 residues. The chain's CDR3 is CASRLTGGRTEAFF. CDR3 in DNA: TGTGCCAGCAGGCTGACAGGGGGCCGGACTGAAGCTTTCTTT.

The V gene is TRBV5-6, the J gene TRBJ2-6, with 8 positions matching TRBD2. Germline V gene sequence: CDR1 SGHDT, CDR2 YYEEEE. CDR3 length equals 18 residues. V shed 2 bases and J 4 bases; nucleotides not matched to a gene: 11. CDR3 DNA: TGTGCCAGCAGCTTAGGACTAGCCAGGGCCTTGGGGGCCAACGTCCTGACTTTC. Its protein product is CASSLGLARALGANVLTF. Full variable domain (missing parts from reference TRBV5-6 and TRBJ2-6): DAGVTQSPTHLIKTRGQQVTLRCSPKSGHDTVSWYQQALGQGPQFIFQYYEEEERQRGNFPDRFSGHQFPNYSSELNVNALLLGDSALYLCASSLGLARALGANVLTFGAGSRLTVL.

This chain links TRBV19 with TRBJ1-3; D unclear. V was clipped by 6 bases and J by 0 bases, with 6 bases between them. The CDR3 is 13 residues long. Germline loops: CDR1 LNHDA, CDR2 SQIVND (reference sequence). For the CDR3, the DNA is TGTGCCAGTAGGGCCAGCTCTGGAAACACCATATATTTT. It encodes CASRASSGNTIYF. Full variable domain (missing parts from reference TRBV19 and TRBJ1-3): DGGITQSPKYLFRKEGQNVTLSCEQNLNHDAMYWYRQDPGQGLRLIYYSQIVNDFQKGDIAEGYSVSREKKESFPLTVTSAQKNPTAFYLCASRASSGNTIYFGEGSWLTVV.

The rearrangement uses TRBV10-3 and TRBJ1-2, with D possibly TRBD1 on 5 matching bases. Germline V gene data show CDR1 as ENHRY and CDR2 as SYGVKD. Deletions cut 3 bases from V and 8 bases from J, with 25 bases between. The CDR3 contains 17 residues. The CDR3 region is CAISDPGRGGLSMGYTF. CDR3 coding DNA: TGTGCCATCAGTGACCCAGGGCGTGGGGGTTTATCTATGGGCTACACCTTC.

The CDR3 sequence: CASREASTGELFF. CDR3 DNA sequence: TGCGCCAGCCGGGAGGCAAGCACCGGGGAGCTGTTTTTT. The chain recombines TRBV10-2 with TRBJ2-2, with TRBD2 identical over 7 bases. CDR3 length: 13 residues. Looked up from germline, CDR1 is WSHSY and CDR2 is SAAADI. Losses at the gene ends were 8 bases for V and 4 bases for J; bases not matched to a gene: 4.

V is TRBV6-1 and J is TRBJ2-7; 13 bases agree with TRBD2. Trimming took 8 bases from V and 4 from J; bases not matched to a gene: 2. The CDR3 has 13 amino acids. In germline, CDR1 is MNHNS, CDR2 SASEGT. The CDR3 sequence is CASRLAGGYEQYF. For the CDR3, the DNA is TGTGCCAGCCGACTAGCGGGAGGATACGAGCAGTACTTC.

V and J are TRBV28 and TRBJ2-5; D is undetermined. V lost 2 bases, J lost 4 bases, and 5 bases lay in between. CDR1 and CDR2 (germline): MDHEN, SYDVKM. This CDR3 comprises 12 residues. The CDR3 sequence is CASSLLRETQYF. The CDR3 nucleotides read TGTGCCAGCAGTTTACTCCGAGAGACCCAGTACTTC.

The J gene is TRBJ2-1, the V gene TRBV13; TRBD2 agrees at 9 bases. Germline CDR1 and CDR2: PRHDT and FYEKMQ (reference sequence). The CDR3 extends over 14 amino acids. V shed 0 bases, J shed 9 bases, and the junction held 3 bases outside the gene matches. The CDR3 spells CASSLGSGRSEQFF. In DNA, the CDR3 is TGTGCCAGCAGCTTAGGTAGCGGGAGAAGTGAGCAGTTCTTC.

The V call is TRBV10-1, the J call TRBJ2-7; possibly TRBD2 for D (5 bases). Germline V gene lookup returns CDR1 WNHNN and CDR2 SYGVQD (reference sequence). The ends were cut back, 2 bases at V and 1 base at J, with 12 bases in the middle. CDR3 size: 15 residues. The CDR3 protein is CASSEAGGQSYEQYF. The CDR3 DNA is TGCGCCAGCAGTGAGGCAGGCGGGCAATCCTACGAGCAGTACTTC.

V is TRBV5-1 and J is TRBJ2-3; no firm D call. Trimming stripped 0 bases from V and 4 bases from J, with 12 bases between. This CDR3 has 15 amino acids. Germline CDR1 and CDR2: SGHRS and YFSETQ. The CDR3 sequence: CASSLALGTADTQYF. CDR3 DNA sequence: TGCGCCAGCAGCTTGGCTCTGGGTACCGCAGATACGCAGTATTTT.

The CDR3, as DNA: TGTGCCAGCAGTTACTGGTCGGCGAACACCGGGGAGCTGTTTTTT. Protein: CASSYWSANTGELFF. This chain connects TRBV6-5 to TRBJ2-2; no definite D call. Germline loops: CDR1 MNHEY, CDR2 SVGAGI. The CDR3 is made up of 15 amino acids. Trimming removed 1 base at V and 0 bases at J, with 6 bases between.

This clone occurred a few times. The chain couples TRBV7-2 to TRBJ1-4; the D is unclear. This CDR3 contains 19 residues. Trimming cost V 1 base and J 0 bases, with 18 bases left between them. Germline V gene data show CDR1 as SGHTA and CDR2 as FQGNSA. The CDR3 nucleotides are TGTGCCAGCAGCTTAGGCCTGATGACAATAAGAACAACTAATGAAAAACTGTTTTTT. Its protein is CASSLGLMTIRTTNEKLFF.

The gene calls are TRBV7-8 and TRBJ2-6; TRBD2 agrees at 13 bases. Germline V CDR1 and CDR2: SGHVS, FQNEAQ. The CDR3 consists of 17 residues. Trimming took 5 bases from V and 1 from J; bases not matched to a gene: 2. The CDR3 nucleotides read TGTGCCAGCAGCGGACTAGCGGGAGTTTCTGGGGCCAACGTCCTGACTTTC. Encoded protein: CASSGLAGVSGANVLTF.

V is TRBV2 and J is TRBJ1-2; TRBD1 aligns across 10 bases. The V and J ends lost 8 bases and 2 bases, in that order; junction bases with no gene match: 8. Germline V gene sequence: CDR1 SNHLY, CDR2 FYNNEI. This CDR3 has 15 amino acids. The CDR3 loop is CASARRTGGNYGYTF. The CDR3 region has the DNA TGTGCCAGCGCCAGACGGACAGGGGGAAACTATGGCTACACCTTC.